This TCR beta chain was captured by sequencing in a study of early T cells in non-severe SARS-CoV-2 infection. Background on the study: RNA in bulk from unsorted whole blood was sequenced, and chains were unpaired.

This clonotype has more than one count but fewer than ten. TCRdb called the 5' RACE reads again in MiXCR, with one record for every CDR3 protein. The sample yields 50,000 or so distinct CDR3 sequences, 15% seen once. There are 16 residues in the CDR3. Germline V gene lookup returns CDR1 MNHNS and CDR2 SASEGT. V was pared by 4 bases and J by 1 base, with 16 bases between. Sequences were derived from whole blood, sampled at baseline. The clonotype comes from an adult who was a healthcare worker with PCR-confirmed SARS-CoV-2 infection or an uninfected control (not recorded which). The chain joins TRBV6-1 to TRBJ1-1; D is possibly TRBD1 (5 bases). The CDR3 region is CASSAWEQAKNTEAFF. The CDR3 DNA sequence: TGTGCCAGCAGTGCTTGGGAACAGGCTAAGAACACTGAAGCTTTCTTT.